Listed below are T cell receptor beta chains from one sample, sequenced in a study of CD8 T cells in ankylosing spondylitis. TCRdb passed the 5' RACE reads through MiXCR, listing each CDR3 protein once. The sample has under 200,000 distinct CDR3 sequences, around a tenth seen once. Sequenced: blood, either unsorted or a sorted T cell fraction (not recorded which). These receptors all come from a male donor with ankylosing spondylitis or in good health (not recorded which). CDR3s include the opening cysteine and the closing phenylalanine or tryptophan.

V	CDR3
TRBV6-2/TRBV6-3	CASSAEVETQYF
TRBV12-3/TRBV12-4	CASSSRTGPESTEAFF
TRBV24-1	CATSDRVAGVDEQFF
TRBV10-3	CAIRGVRGALLDTDTQYF
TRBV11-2	CASSPAGGGRIYGYTF
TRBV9	CASSGLAGRSTDTQYF
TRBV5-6	CAGSLSSGNTEAFF
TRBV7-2	CASSLVLRGGGEQFF
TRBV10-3	CAISARDRHEQYF
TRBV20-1	CSARDRERVTNEKLFF
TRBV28	CASTQEGGNYGYTF
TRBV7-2	CASSQPVPSGSYEQYF
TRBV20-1	CSARVQAGEQFF